The T cell receptor beta chain described here comes from a study of shared clonotypes between healthy human individuals. About the study: The people who gave samples were a couple of women and three men aged 18 to 49. Regarding the study as a whole: Clonotypes shared by all four sorted-subset donors had higher generation probabilities than non-shared clonotypes.

For every subset, genomic DNA was evenly distributed across several immunoSEQ plates. Assay used: immunoSEQ multiplex PCR; TCRdb lists only in-frame clones, some missing. The sample has about 180,000 clones; 90% to 95% are singletons. Germline lookup yields CDR1 MDHEN and CDR2 SYDVKM. V was clipped by 6 bases and J by 2 bases, with 13 bases between them. This CDR3 has 14 amino acids. With regard to this clone: What it binds is not known.

This sequence joins TRBV28 and TRBJ1-2; D unclear. The TCR was taken from a woman aged 25 to 45 in good health. The sequenced sample was naive CD4+ T cells sorted from blood. Subset reported: CD45RA+ positively selected. In nucleotides, the CDR3 is TGTGCCAGCAGCGAGGCTTCACGGAACTATGGCTACACCTTC. Residues: CASSEASRNYGYTF.